This entry describes one T cell receptor (beta chain). The data are from a study of blood T cell repertoires in COVID-19. Study summary: There were acute and convalescent COVID-19 samples, and they came from the United States, Italy and Spain.

Using immunoSEQ multiplex PCR, the repertoire was profiled, and TCRdb retains in-frame clones only, with some absent. The table lists 150,000 or so clones, 84% of them singletons. Per germline, CDR1 SGHNT and CDR2 YYREEE (reference sequence). CDR3 length: 15 amino acids. V gave up 1 base and J gave up 5 bases; unmatched junction bases: 5. Enrolled through a virtual design, the participants were between about 18 and 100 years of age and came from fewer than 30 US areas. The TCR was taken from a man in his fifties or sixties who had recovered from COVID-19. The V and J genes are TRBV5-4 and TRBJ2-1; 8 bases align to TRBD2. The sequenced material came from PBMCs or T cells enriched from blood (not recorded which). The chain's CDR3 is CASSLSGGGHNEQFF. The CDR3 DNA sequence: TGTGCCAGCAGCTTGAGCGGGGGCGGCCACAATGAGCAGTTCTTC.